The clone carrying this TCR beta chain was observed a few times. Its cognate antigen is unknown. The sample originates from a study of cytomegalovirus exposure and HLA in healthy donors. Study context: Roughly 80 million unique TCRs from HLA-typed donors made up an early data release. Broader study findings: Data from an earlier analysis indicated that most TCR beta V segments were productive either about 90% or about 30% of the time.

Trimming left V 5 bases short and J 7 bases short, with 8 bases between. Germline V gene sequence: CDR1 SNHLY, CDR2 FYNNEI. This CDR3 is 11 amino acids long. A multiplex PCR was run with 60 Vbeta primers and 13 Jbeta primers. Repertoires were generated with immunoSEQ multiplex PCR, while TCRdb's copy carries only in-frame clones and drops some. The table records 30,000 to 50,000 clones, approximately 70% of them present only once. Sequencing used PBMCs. This clonotype was sampled from a man aged 40-49 years in good health and CMV-seronegative. This chain uses TRBV2 with TRBJ1-1, with no clear D. The CDR3 reads CASSYTVEAFF. The CDR3 coding sequence is TGTGCCAGCAGTTATACAGTTGAAGCTTTCTTT.